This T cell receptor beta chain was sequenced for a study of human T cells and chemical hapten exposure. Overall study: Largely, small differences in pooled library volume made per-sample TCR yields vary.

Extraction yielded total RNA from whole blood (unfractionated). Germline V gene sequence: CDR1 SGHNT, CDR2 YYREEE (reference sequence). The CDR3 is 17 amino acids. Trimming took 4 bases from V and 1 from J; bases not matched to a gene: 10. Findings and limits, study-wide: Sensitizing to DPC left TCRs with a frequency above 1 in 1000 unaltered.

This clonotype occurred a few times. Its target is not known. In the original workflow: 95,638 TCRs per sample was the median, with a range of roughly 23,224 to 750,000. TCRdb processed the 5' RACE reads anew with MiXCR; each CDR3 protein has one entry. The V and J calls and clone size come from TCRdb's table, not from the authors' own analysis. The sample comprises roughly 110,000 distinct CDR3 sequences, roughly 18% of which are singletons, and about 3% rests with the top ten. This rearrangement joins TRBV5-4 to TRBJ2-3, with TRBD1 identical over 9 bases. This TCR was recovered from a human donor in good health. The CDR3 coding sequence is TGTGCCAGCAGCCCCGGACAGGGGAGATCCGGCACAGATACGCAGTATTTT. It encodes CASSPGQGRSGTDTQYF.